A selection of T cell receptor beta chains follows, all from one sample in a study of early T cells in non-severe SARS-CoV-2 infection. TCRdb re-called the 5' RACE reads with MiXCR, one entry per CDR3 protein. The sample has approximately 37,000 distinct CDR3 sequences, over 4% seen once; the top ten hold less than 6%. The sequencing sample was made of whole blood. The receptors originated from an adult who was a healthcare worker with PCR-confirmed SARS-CoV-2 infection or an uninfected control (not recorded which). The CDR3 runs from the conserved cysteine through the conserved F or W.

>15|TRBV5-5
CASFSQVTPNTEAFF
>15|TRBV6-1
CASRAPSGSGNTIYF
>15|TRBV5-5
CASSLTGDSVYEQYF
>13|TRBV7-2
CASSFFMNTEAFF
>15|TRBV2
CASSEQTGGDQPQHF
>16|TRBV7-6
CASSLGSGTPFSPLHF
>15|TRBV20-1
CSAYSGGAGTGELFF
>14|TRBV6-1
CASWTDSGTGELFF
>15|TRBV7-6
CASSFTGEDYNEQFF
>11|TRBV13
CASQRDNEQFF
>14|TRBV11-2
CASSLLGGGYEQYF
>17|TRBV7-9
CASSPRVAGVRSYEQYF
>11|TRBV20-1
CSANRQVGYTF
>17|TRBV3-1
CASSQVGVKRSYNEQFF
>14|TRBV5-1
CASSLGPSTGELFF
>16|TRBV4-3
CASSPRFNSGANVLTF
>13|TRBV24-1
CATSEPTSFEQFF
>14|TRBV7-9
CASSGRGQTGELFF
>15|TRBV9
CASSPGRSGANVLTF
>15|TRBV12-3/TRBV12-4
CASSFGEPYNSPLHF
>14|TRBV27
CASARGLAGTEQYF
>14|TRBV19
CASSIVAGNYEQYF
>14|TRBV18
CASSSTSGAKTQYF
>18|TRBV5-5
CASSLSSGLTILPGELFF
>14|TRBV18
CASSPGHQNTEAFF
>13|TRBV6-4
CASTLAGADTQYF
>14|TRBV20-1
CSASGGQKNEKLFF
>12|TRBV5-1
CASSTDRVSQYF
>15|TRBV7-3
CASSSQGAYTGELFF
>12|TRBV6-6
CASSITGDTQYF
>14|TRBV29-1
CSVPNVQAPDTQYF
>16|TRBV7-6
CASSLAGTGRNEKLFF
>12|TRBV29-1
CSVEVAGDEQFF
>13|TRBV6-6
CASTPGDGYEQYF